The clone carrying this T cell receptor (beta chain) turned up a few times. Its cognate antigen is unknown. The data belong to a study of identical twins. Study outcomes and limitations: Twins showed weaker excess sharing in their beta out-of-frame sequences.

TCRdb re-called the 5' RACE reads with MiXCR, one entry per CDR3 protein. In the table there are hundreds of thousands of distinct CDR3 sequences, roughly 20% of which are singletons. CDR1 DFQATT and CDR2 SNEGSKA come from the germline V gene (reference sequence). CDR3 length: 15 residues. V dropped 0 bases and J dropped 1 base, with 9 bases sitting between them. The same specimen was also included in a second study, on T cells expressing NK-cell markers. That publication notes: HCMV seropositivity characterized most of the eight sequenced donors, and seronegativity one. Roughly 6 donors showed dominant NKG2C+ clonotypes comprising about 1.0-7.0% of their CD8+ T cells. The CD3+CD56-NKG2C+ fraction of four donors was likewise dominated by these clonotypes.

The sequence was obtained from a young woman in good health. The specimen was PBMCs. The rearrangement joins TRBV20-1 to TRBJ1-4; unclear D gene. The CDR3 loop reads CSARDPRGTNEKLFF. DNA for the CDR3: TGCAGTGCTAGAGATCCTCGGGGAACTAATGAAAAACTGTTTTTT.